What follows are 21 T cell receptor beta chains derived from one specimen sequenced in a study of chemoradiotherapy in HPV16-positive cancers. TCRdb's copy holds only in-frame clones and misses some; the assay was immunoSEQ multiplex PCR. The repertoire holds about 4,000 clones, with 94% as singletons. This sample was gathered from a patient who underwent chemoradiotherapy. All receptors come from a human donor with HPV-associated anogenital cancer.

The table lists this clone with a count of one. The chain joins TRBV19 to TRBJ1-1, with TRBD1 matching over 7 bases. V shed 7 bases and J 0 bases; nucleotides not matched to a gene: 11. CDR1 and CDR2 from the germline V gene are LNHDA and SQIVND (reference sequence). The length of the CDR3 is 16 residues. CDR3 sequence (DNA): TGTGCCAGTACTGGGCGGGGACAGACTATGAACACTGAAGCTTTCTTT. Encoded protein: CASTGRGQTMNTEAFF.

The chain has TRBV6-6 and TRBJ1-5; D possibly corresponds to TRBD1 (5 bases). Deletions cut 6 bases from V and 2 bases from J, with 5 bases between. Germline V gene lookup returns CDR1 MNHNY and CDR2 SVGAGI (reference sequence). The CDR3 covers 12 residues. CDR3 bases: TGTGCCAGCAGACAGGGCAATCAGCCCCAGCATTTT. Amino acids: CASRQGNQPQHF.

On this clone: Within the sample, other DNA sequences also encode this same CDR3. This chain links TRBV10-3 with TRBJ1-4; no clear D gene. The germline gives CDR1 ENHRY, CDR2 SYGVKD. V was shortened by 0 bases and J by 5 bases, with 13 bases between the two germline ends. The CDR3 spans 16 residues. The CDR3 DNA sequence: TGTGCCATCAGTGAGTCGGCGCGAGCGTCGAATGAAAAACTGTTTTTT. Its translation is CAISESARASNEKLFF.

V usage is TRBV5-5 and J usage is TRBJ2-2; 7 nucleotides align to TRBD1. The CDR3 contains 16 residues. V shed 0 bases, J shed 2 bases, and the junction held 4 bases outside the gene matches. The germline V gene encodes CDR1 SGHKS and CDR2 YYEKEE (reference sequence). CDR3 region: CASSLVTGFNTGELFF. Here the CDR3 DNA reads TGTGCCAGCAGCTTGGTGACAGGGTTTAACACCGGGGAGCTGTTTTTT.

This clone was seen just once. This chain uses TRBV27 with TRBJ2-1; D is perhaps TRBD1 or TRBD2 (5 bases each). This CDR3 is 13 amino acids long. Germline lookup yields CDR1 MNHEY and CDR2 SMNVEV (reference sequence). The V and J ends lost 0 bases and 10 bases respectively, with 10 bases between them. In DNA form, the CDR3 reads TGTGCCAGCAGTTTATCGAGGGCAGGGGAGCAGTTCTTC. It yields the protein CASSLSRAGEQFF.

The V call is TRBV21-1, the J call TRBJ1-5. TRBV21-1 is designated a pseudogene. The CDR3 contains 14 residues. CDR3 sequence (DNA): TGTGCCAGCAGCTTTCTAGCAGCCGTTCAGCCCCAGCATTTT. Translating it yields CASSFLAAVQPQHF.

This rearrangement joins TRBV7-2 to TRBJ2-7; D remains ambiguous. Trimming left V 0 bases short and J 6 bases short, with 3 bases between. Per the germline V gene, CDR1 is SGHTA and CDR2 is FQGNSA. CDR3 length equals 11 residues. The CDR3 protein is CASSLALEQYF. The CDR3 DNA is TGTGCCAGCAGCTTAGCTCTCGAGCAGTACTTC.

The chain couples TRBV6-1 to TRBJ1-4; D ambiguous. The germline V gene encodes CDR1 MNHNS and CDR2 SASEGT. The CDR3 consists of 14 residues. The germline V and J ends were trimmed by 5 bases and 3 bases, with 10 bases remaining between them. CDR3 residues: CASSSAPSNEKLFF. The CDR3, as DNA: TGTGCCAGCAGTTCGGCGCCCTCTAATGAAAAACTGTTTTTT.

The CDR3 DNA sequence: TGTGCCAGCAGCTTATCCAGAATCGAACAATTGTCTGGGGCCAACGTCCTGACTTTC. Protein: CASSLSRIEQLSGANVLTF. The chain joins TRBV11-2 to TRBJ2-6; no definite D call. Germline assignment: CDR1 SGHAT and CDR2 FQNNGV. Trimming took off 2 bases at V and 1 base at J, with 18 bases between the two ends. CDR3 length: 19 amino acids.

The chain employs TRBV6-4 and TRBJ2-6; D is unclear. The CDR3 spans 18 residues. Trimming removed 5 bases at V and 5 bases at J, with 22 bases between. Per the germline V gene, CDR1 is MRHNA and CDR2 is SNTAGT. The CDR3 nucleotides are TGTGCCAGCAGTAAATGGTACTCACGACAAAGTCGGGCCAACGTCCTGACTTTC. Encoded protein: CASSKWYSRQSRANVLTF.

This chain joins TRBV6-5 and TRBJ1-6; 7 positions agree with TRBD1. Germline V gene lookup returns CDR1 MNHEY and CDR2 SVGAGI. This CDR3 is 16 amino acids long. Trimming cost V 0 bases and J 10 bases; bases outside gene matches: 9. The CDR3 is CASSYSQTGLSSPLHF. The CDR3 coding sequence is TGTGCCAGCAGTTACTCCCAGACAGGGCTCAGCTCACCCCTCCACTTT.

The sample holds one count of this clone. The chain uses TRBV6-5 and TRBJ1-4, with TRBD1 matching over 9 bases. Germline V lookup: CDR1 MNHEY, CDR2 SVGAGI. V lost 2 bases to trimming and J lost 6 bases; unmatched junction nucleotides: 4. CDR3 length equals 15 residues. CDR3 in DNA: TGTGCCAGCAGTTACGAAGGGACAGGGTATGAAAAACTGTTTTTT. Encoded protein: CASSYEGTGYEKLFF.

The chain's CDR3 is CASSKGRGAMRSPLHF. The CDR3 region has the DNA TGTGCCAGCAGCAAAGGGAGGGGGGCTATGCGTTCACCCCTCCACTTT. The gene calls are TRBV21-1 and TRBJ1-6. TRBV21-1 is a known pseudogene. The CDR3 covers 16 residues.

The chain carries TRBV9 and TRBJ2-1; 8 nucleotides agree with TRBD2. The CDR3 is 15 amino acids. Germline CDR1 is SGDLS and CDR2 is YYNGEE. J gave up 4 bases and V 3 bases, and 6 bases lay outside the gene matches. The CDR3 DNA follows: TGTGCCAGCAGCGCAAGCGGGGGAGGGTACAATGAGCAGTTCTTC. Its protein product is CASSASGGGYNEQFF.

This clone has a single count. The CDR3 DNA reads as TGTGCCAGCAGCACCACGAACCAAGAGACCCAGTACTTC. Its protein is CASSTTNQETQYF. The chain employs TRBV11-2 and TRBJ2-5, with D hard to call. There are 13 residues in the CDR3. Per germline, CDR1 SGHAT and CDR2 FQNNGV. Trimming shortened V by 5 bases and J by 0 bases, and 7 bases separated the two germline ends.

The chain carries TRBV18 and TRBJ1-2; TRBD1 agrees at 8 bases. The length of the CDR3 is 15 residues. Germline V lookup: CDR1 KGHSH, CDR2 LQKENI. The junction had 3 bases not matched to a gene; V was cut back by 0 bases and J by 3 bases. The DNA of the CDR3 is TGTGCCAGCTCACCACCGGCGACAGGGGACTATGGCTACACCTTC. Its translation: CASSPPATGDYGYTF. The variable domain in full, with the rest retrieved from reference TRBV18 and TRBJ1-2, is NAGVMQNPRHLVRRRGQEARLRCSPMKGHSHVYWYRQLPEEGLKFMVYLQKENIIDESGMPKERFSAEFPKEGPSILRIQQVVRGDSAAYFCASSPPATGDYGYTFGSGTRLTVV.

The V call is TRBV11-2, the J call TRBJ1-1; no reliable D call. The V gene's germline CDR1 is SGHAT and CDR2 FQNNGV. Trimming pared 6 bases from V and 4 bases from J, leaving 12 bases between. The CDR3 consists of 13 residues. The DNA for the CDR3 is TGTGCCAGCAGTAGTCAGAGGGCCACTGAAGCTTTCTTT. Amino acid sequence: CASSSQRATEAFF.

The V call is TRBV27, the J call TRBJ1-2; D not certain. Deletions cut 2 bases from V and 1 base from J, with 11 bases between. The CDR3 is 15 amino acids. Germline assignment: CDR1 MNHEY and CDR2 SMNVEV (reference sequence). The CDR3 is CASSLEGDINYGYTF. The CDR3 DNA reads as TGTGCCAGCAGTTTAGAGGGTGACATTAACTATGGCTACACCTTC.

The V and J genes are TRBV6-5 and TRBJ1-1; D uncertain. This CDR3 has 15 residues. Trimming pared 4 bases from V and 7 bases from J, leaving 19 bases between. Germline CDR1 is MNHEY and CDR2 is SVGAGI. DNA of the CDR3: TGTGCCAGCAGTTCCCCACCTGCAGGACTAATTGAAGCTTTCTTT. Translating gives CASSSPPAGLIEAFF.

The chain links TRBV11-3 to TRBJ1-1, with a possible D match to TRBD1 (5 bases). V was pared by 4 bases and J by 6 bases, with 12 bases between. CDR1 SGHNT and CDR2 YENEEA come from the germline V gene. The CDR3 runs 13 residues. In nucleotides, the CDR3 is TGTGCCAGCAGCTCTCATGCGGGGGCTGAAGCTTTCTTT. It yields the protein CASSSHAGAEAFF.

The gene calls are TRBV7-2 and TRBJ1-1; D is ambiguous. CDR1 SGHTA and CDR2 FQGNSA come from the germline V gene. The CDR3 runs to 14 residues. V lost 1 base and J 1 base, leaving 7 bases between the germline ends. The CDR3: CASSLGQKNTEAFF. The DNA of the CDR3 is TGTGCCAGCAGCTTAGGGCAGAAGAACACTGAAGCTTTCTTT.